The 21 T cell receptor beta chains in this list originate from one sample, sequenced in a study of shared clonotypes between healthy human individuals. TCRdb's copy holds only in-frame clones and misses some; the assay was immunoSEQ multiplex PCR. The data show 2 million to 3 million clones, 80% to 95% seen once. Sequencing was done on a sample of naive CD4+ T cells from PBMCs. Subset indicated: CD45RA+ positively selected. These receptors were taken from a man between 18 and 29 years old in good health. Some clones in this sample may be carry-over from other donors' samples.

The chain recombines TRBV28 with TRBJ2-7, with TRBD1 matching over 11 bases. The CDR3 consists of 14 residues. J lost 5 bases, V lost 6 bases, and 6 bases had no gene match. Germline CDR1 MDHEN, CDR2 SYDVKM. The CDR3 loop is CASSLGQGAHEQYF. The CDR3 DNA follows: TGTGCCAGCAGCTTAGGACAGGGGGCGCACGAGCAGTACTTC.

The V and J genes are TRBV7-9 and TRBJ2-5, with TRBD1 matching 9 bases. Germline V gene lookup returns CDR1 SEHNR and CDR2 FQNEAQ (reference sequence). The CDR3 is 16 amino acids. J lost 2 bases, V lost 0 bases, and 4 bases had no gene match. This CDR3 is CASSLAMGQGQETQYF. The CDR3 DNA reads TGTGCCAGCAGCTTAGCTATGGGACAGGGTCAAGAGACCCAGTACTTC.

The rearrangement links TRBV19 to TRBJ1-2; D unresolved. V was trimmed by 5 bases and J by 2 bases, leaving 9 bases between them. CDR1 and CDR2 from the germline V gene are LNHDA and SQIVND (reference sequence). The CDR3 runs 13 residues. CDR3 DNA sequence: TGTGCCAGTAGTCCTCAGAGCAACTATGGCTACACCTTC. This sequence encodes CASSPQSNYGYTF.

V is TRBV21-1 and J is TRBJ1-4; TRBD1, the table's D call, lacks a check against the DNA. TRBV21-1 is an annotated pseudogene. CDR3 size: 14 residues. CDR3 DNA sequence: TGTGCCAGCAGCAAAGACGTCAGGGTCGAAAAACTGTTTTTT. Amino acid sequence: CASSKDVRVEKLFF.

J is TRBJ2-2 and V is TRBV18, with D unclear. Per germline, CDR1 KGHSH and CDR2 LQKENI. The CDR3 extends over 15 amino acids. V was clipped by 5 bases and J by 1 base, with 11 bases between them. The CDR3 DNA reads as TGTGCCAGCTCATTCCGGACGGGGAACACCGGGGAGCTGTTTTTT. This sequence encodes CASSFRTGNTGELFF.

This rearrangement joins TRBV5-1 to TRBJ2-3; D may be TRBD1 or TRBD2 (6 bases each). CDR1 and CDR2 (germline): SGHRS, YFSETQ. V lost 0 bases, J lost 2 bases, and 10 bases lay in between. This CDR3 spans 15 amino acids. CDR3: CASSLGGANTDTQYF. CDR3 bases: TGCGCCAGCAGCTTGGGGGGGGCCAACACAGATACGCAGTATTTT. The variable domain in full, with the rest retrieved from reference TRBV5-1 and TRBJ2-3, is KAGVTQTPRYLIKTRGQQVTLSCSPISGHRSVSWYQQTPGQGLQFLFEYFSETQRNKGNFPGRFSGRQFSNSRSEMNVSTLELGDSALYLCASSLGGANTDTQYFGPGTRLTVL.

This chain links TRBV6-4 with TRBJ2-7, with D tentatively TRBD2 (6 bases). The germline CDR1 and CDR2 sequences are MRHNA and SNTAGT. The CDR3 has 16 residues. V dropped 0 bases and J dropped 2 bases, with 14 bases sitting between them. The CDR3: CASSDSTREVPYEQYF. In nucleotides, the CDR3 is TGTGCCAGCAGTGACTCGACCAGGGAGGTTCCCTACGAGCAGTACTTC.

V usage is TRBV19 and J usage is TRBJ2-2, with 8 bases fitting TRBD2. Germline CDR1 LNHDA, CDR2 SQIVND (reference sequence). The junction had 1 base not matched to a gene; V was cut back by 4 bases and J by 0 bases. The CDR3 is 15 amino acids. In DNA, the CDR3 is TGTGCCAGTAGTAGGCGGGGGGCGAACACCGGGGAGCTGTTTTTT. Protein product: CASSRRGANTGELFF.

The V gene is TRBV11-2, the J gene TRBJ2-7; D uncertain. The CDR3 extends over 16 amino acids. The V and J ends lost 2 bases and 4 bases respectively, with 18 bases between them. CDR1 is SGHAT, CDR2 FQNNGV, per germline. CDR3 sequence (DNA): TGTGCCAGCAGCTTAAGTAGGCCATCACCCCCTTACGAGCAGTACTTC. Translated: CASSLSRPSPPYEQYF.

The J gene is TRBJ1-5, the V gene TRBV5-1; D ambiguous. This CDR3 has 15 amino acids. From germline, CDR1 is SGHRS and CDR2 YFSETQ. Trimming shortened V by 0 bases and J by 3 bases, and 10 bases separated the two germline ends. DNA of the CDR3: TGCGCCAGCAGCTTGGACAGCCAGTACAATCAGCCCCAGCATTTT. This sequence encodes CASSLDSQYNQPQHF. The entire variable domain, with the rest obtained from reference TRBV5-1 and TRBJ1-5, is as follows: KAGVTQTPRYLIKTRGQQVTLSCSPISGHRSVSWYQQTPGQGLQFLFEYFSETQRNKGNFPGRFSGRQFSNSRSEMNVSTLELGDSALYLCASSLDSQYNQPQHFGDGTRLSIL.

The chain has TRBV5-5 and TRBJ2-2, with D unresolved. The germline CDR1 and CDR2 sequences are SGHKS and YYEKEE (reference sequence). V was cut by 4 bases and J by 0 bases, with 7 bases left in between. This CDR3 has 14 amino acids. The DNA for the CDR3 is TGTGCCAGCAGCCGGCTAGCGAACACCGGGGAGCTGTTTTTT. Protein sequence: CASSRLANTGELFF. Based on the CDR3 plus reference TRBV5-5 and TRBJ2-2, the full variable domain is DAGVTQSPTHLIKTRGQQVTLRCSPISGHKSVSWYQQVLGQGPQFIFQYYEKEERGRGNFPDRFSARQFPNYSSELNVNALLLGDSALYLCASSRLANTGELFFGEGSRLTVL.

The rearrangement uses TRBV19 and TRBJ2-1; D gene unclear. The germline V and J ends were trimmed by 8 bases and 10 bases, with 12 bases remaining between them. The CDR3 length is 11 residues. CDR1 is LNHDA and CDR2 is SQIVND in the germline V gene (reference sequence). CDR3 in DNA: TGTGCCAGTGAAAGGGAATGGGAGCAGTTCTTC. It yields the protein CASEREWEQFF.

This sequence joins TRBV28 and TRBJ2-1; 10 bases are a match to TRBD2. The CDR3 loop spans 19 amino acids. CDR1 is MDHEN, CDR2 SYDVKM, per germline. V lost 3 bases and J lost 3; bases outside the gene matches: 14. The CDR3 DNA reads as TGTGCCAGCAGTTTGGCTTCTAGCGGGAGCGGGAAACTCTACAATGAGCAGTTCTTC. Translating it yields CASSLASSGSGKLYNEQFF.

The chain carries TRBV19 and TRBJ1-2, with 8 bases identical to TRBD1. Germline lookup yields CDR1 LNHDA and CDR2 SQIVND (reference sequence). The CDR3 sequence is 13 residues long. V gave up 3 bases and J gave up 6 bases; unmatched junction bases: 3. The CDR3: CASSIQGAHGYTF. The CDR3 DNA follows: TGTGCCAGTAGTATTCAGGGGGCGCATGGCTACACCTTC.

This CDR3 reads CASSLEGAGTEAFF. CDR3 bases: TGTGCCAGCAGCTTAGAAGGGGCGGGGACTGAAGCTTTCTTT. The rearrangement links TRBV7-9 to TRBJ1-1, with D possibly matching TRBD1 (5 bases). The CDR3 length is 14 residues. Germline V gene lookup returns CDR1 SEHNR and CDR2 FQNEAQ (reference sequence). V was clipped by 1 base and J by 5 bases, with 11 bases between them.

This chain joins TRBV29-1 and TRBJ2-7; the match to TRBD1 covers 8 bases. The CDR3 loop spans 13 amino acids. Germline V gives CDR1 SQVTM, CDR2 ANQGSEA. Trimming removed 7 bases from V and 0 bases from J; junction bases left unmatched: 5. CDR3 nucleotide sequence: TGCAGCGCAGGGGGCCACAGCTCCTACGAGCAGTACTTC. Residues: CSAGGHSSYEQYF.

Comments on this clone: The sample contains more than one DNA sequence encoding this CDR3. The V gene is TRBV5-1, the J gene TRBJ2-5; 11 positions agree with TRBD2. Germline CDR1 and CDR2: SGHRS and YFSETQ. The V gene end was trimmed by 2 bases and the J gene end by 4 bases; junction bases not matched to a gene: 1. The CDR3 has 14 amino acids. The CDR3 sequence: CASSLGLAGETQYF. The CDR3 DNA is TGCGCCAGCAGCTTAGGACTAGCGGGAGAGACCCAGTACTTC.

The chain combines TRBV28 with TRBJ2-7; 7 bases align to TRBD2. In germline, CDR1 is MDHEN, CDR2 SYDVKM. There are 15 residues in the CDR3. Trimming cost V 1 base and J 0 bases; bases outside gene matches: 3. Written as DNA, the CDR3 is TGTGCCAGCAGTTTATTCGCTAGCGGCTCCTACGAGCAGTACTTC. Encoded protein: CASSLFASGSYEQYF.

This clone showed up just a few times. J is TRBJ1-5 and V is TRBV7-6; no reliable D call. The CDR3 length is 14 residues. V was clipped by 0 bases and J by 2 bases, with 5 bases between them. The V gene's germline CDR1 is SGHVS and CDR2 FNYEAQ. CDR3 sequence: CASSLAPGNQPQHF. The CDR3 region has the DNA TGTGCCAGCAGCTTAGCGCCGGGCAATCAGCCCCAGCATTTT.

This clone was observed once. The rearrangement joins TRBV19 to TRBJ2-2; TRBD2 might be the D (5 bases). Germline lookup yields CDR1 LNHDA and CDR2 SQIVND (reference sequence). Trimming stripped 6 bases from V and 0 bases from J, with 8 bases between. CDR3 length: 14 amino acids. The CDR3, as DNA: TGTGCCAGTAGGACTATCGCGAACACCGGGGAGCTGTTTTTT. It is translated as CASRTIANTGELFF.

This clone was observed a few times. This CDR3 is also generated by other DNA sequences in the sample. The chain employs TRBV29-1 and TRBJ1-1; D remains unclear. Germline values: CDR1 SQVTM, CDR2 ANQGSEA. V was shortened by 4 bases and J by 0 bases, with 9 bases between the two germline ends. The CDR3 has 13 amino acids. The CDR3 DNA reads TGCAGCGTTGCAAACAGATTGAACACTGAAGCTTTCTTT. The encoded protein is CSVANRLNTEAFF.